Given below is one T cell receptor (beta chain) in context. The ends were cut back, 4 bases at V and 4 bases at J, with 15 bases in the middle. CDR1 is SGHTS, CDR2 YDEGEE, per germline. The CDR3 loop spans 16 amino acids. This sample stems from a study of follicular helper T cells after annual influenza vaccination. Profiling relied on immunoSEQ multiplex PCR, and the TCRdb table lists in-frame clones only, not all of them. The repertoire holds nearly 11,000 clones, with around four fifths as singletons. Vaccine contraindications, substance abuse, HIV/AIDS, active malignancy and active illness excluded donors.

This sample comprised CXCR5- memory CD4+ T cells sorted from blood, obtained 6 weeks after influenza vaccination. V and J are TRBV5-8 and TRBJ2-6; D ambiguous. The source of this sequence is an adult who received the influenza vaccine. The CDR3 reads CASSLTPGLGANVLTF. The CDR3 DNA reads TGTGCCAGCAGCCTCACTCCCGGGCTAGGGGCCAACGTCCTGACTTTC.